These T cell receptor beta chains were read from a single sample in a study of blood T cell repertoires in COVID-19. Sequencing used immunoSEQ multiplex PCR; TCRdb keeps in-frame clones, though not all of them. The sample shows about 140,000 clones, just under 85% of them seen only once. Sequencing input: PBMCs or T cells enriched from blood (not recorded which). Every receptor here comes from a woman in her forties or fifties with acute COVID-19. Each CDR3 is given with its conserved first and last residue. The D gene is left open where the match is weak. The listing skips clone size in some rows; elsewhere it reads once, few, many or a size class.

D gene: TRBD2
clone size: .
V gene: TRBV7-9
J gene: TRBJ2-3
CDR3 length: 16
CDR3 protein: CASSSFSGRKADTQYF
CDR3 DNA: TGTGCCAGCAGCTCCTTTAGCGGGAGAAAGGCAGATACGCAGTATTTT

D gene: TRBD2
clone size: .
V gene: TRBV11-3
J gene: TRBJ2-1
CDR3 length: 17
CDR3 protein: CASSKGLAGGLSNEQFF
CDR3 DNA: TGTGCCAGCAGCAAGGGACTAGCGGGAGGGCTGTCCAATGAGCAGTTCTTC

D gene: .
clone size: few
V gene: TRBV5-5
J gene: TRBJ1-4
CDR3 length: 16
CDR3 protein: CASSRTRGRENEKLFF
CDR3 DNA: TGTGCCAGCAGCCGAACGCGGGGGCGGGAAAATGAAAAACTGTTTTTT

D gene: TRBD1
clone size: .
V gene: TRBV7-2
J gene: TRBJ2-1
CDR3 length: 15
CDR3 protein: CASTGQGGVFNEQFF
CDR3 DNA: TGTGCCAGCACCGGACAGGGCGGGGTTTTCAATGAGCAGTTCTTC

D gene: .
clone size: .
V gene: TRBV5-1
J gene: TRBJ1-3
CDR3 length: 14
CDR3 protein: CASSFEVGGNTIYF
CDR3 DNA: TGCGCCAGCAGCTTTGAAGTGGGCGGAAACACCATATATTTT

D gene: .
clone size: .
V gene: TRBV24-1
J gene: TRBJ1-2
CDR3 length: 14
CDR3 protein: CATSDLRGDYGYTF
CDR3 DNA: TGTGCCACCAGTGATTTACGGGGGGACTATGGCTACACCTTC

D gene: .
clone size: .
V gene: TRBV15
J gene: TRBJ2-1
CDR3 length: 12
CDR3 protein: CATSRDRFEQFF
CDR3 DNA: TGTGCCACCAGCAGAGATCGGTTTGAGCAGTTCTTC

D gene: .
clone size: many
V gene: TRBV29-1
J gene: TRBJ1-1
CDR3 length: 14
CDR3 protein: CSVVKGKVGTEAFF
CDR3 DNA: TGCAGCGTGGTGAAGGGGAAGGTCGGCACTGAAGCTTTCTTT

D gene: .
clone size: .
V gene: TRBV14
J gene: TRBJ2-5
CDR3 length: 15
CDR3 protein: CASSPQGPRAETQYF
CDR3 DNA: TGTGCCAGCAGCCCCCAGGGCCCCCGGGCAGAGACCCAGTACTTC

D gene: .
clone size: once
V gene: TRBV7-3
J gene: TRBJ1-2
CDR3 length: 13
CDR3 protein: CASSLTDRSGYTF
CDR3 DNA: TGTGCCAGCAGCTTAACTGACAGGTCTGGCTACACCTTC

D gene: .
clone size: few
V gene: TRBV12-5
J gene: TRBJ2-1
CDR3 length: 10
CDR3 protein: CASAYNEQFF
CDR3 DNA: TGTGCTAGTGCGTACAATGAGCAGTTCTTC

D gene: TRBD1
clone size: .
V gene: TRBV5-4
J gene: TRBJ1-1
CDR3 length: 15
CDR3 protein: CASRDADRGGTEAFF
CDR3 DNA: TGTGCCAGCAGGGACGCGGACAGGGGGGGCACTGAAGCTTTCTTT

D gene: .
clone size: few
V gene: TRBV6-1
J gene: TRBJ2-1
CDR3 length: 17
CDR3 protein: CASSGHGVLSSYNEQFF
CDR3 DNA: TGTGCCAGCAGTGGGCACGGCGTACTAAGCTCCTACAATGAGCAGTTCTTC

D gene: TRBD2
clone size: .
V gene: TRBV6-1
J gene: TRBJ2-5
CDR3 length: 19
CDR3 protein: CASSGTGLAGGPSWETQYF
CDR3 DNA: TGTGCCAGCAGTGGGACGGGACTAGCGGGAGGGCCGAGCTGGGAGACCCAGTACTTC

D gene: .
clone size: .
V gene: TRBV11-3
J gene: TRBJ2-1
CDR3 length: 15
CDR3 protein: CASSLAESSYNEQFF
CDR3 DNA: TGTGCCAGCAGCTTAGCGGAGAGCTCCTACAATGAGCAGTTCTTC

D gene: TRBD2
clone size: .
V gene: TRBV6-1
J gene: TRBJ2-3
CDR3 length: 17
CDR3 protein: CASSGGRLADGTDTQYF
CDR3 DNA: TGTGCCAGCAGTGGGGGGAGACTAGCGGATGGGACAGATACGCAGTATTTT

D gene: TRBD1
clone size: .
V gene: TRBV28
J gene: TRBJ1-1
CDR3 length: 17
CDR3 protein: CASSRPAGGEVDTEAFF
CDR3 DNA: TGTGCCAGCAGTCGCCCGGCAGGGGGCGAGGTGGACACTGAAGCTTTCTTT

D gene: TRBD2
clone size: .
V gene: TRBV11-2
J gene: TRBJ2-3
CDR3 length: 18
CDR3 protein: CASSLVTLRGGSLDTQYF
CDR3 DNA: TGTGCCAGCAGCTTAGTTACCCTTCGCGGCGGGAGCTTGGATACGCAGTATTTT

D gene: .
clone size: .
V gene: TRBV30
J gene: TRBJ2-2
CDR3 length: 11
CDR3 protein: CASQGIGELFF
CDR3 DNA: TGTGCCTCCCAGGGTATCGGGGAGCTGTTTTTT

D gene: TRBD1
clone size: .
V gene: TRBV4-3
J gene: TRBJ1-2
CDR3 length: 17
CDR3 protein: CASSQDRAGDSAYGYTF
CDR3 DNA: TGCGCCAGCAGCCAAGACCGGGCCGGGGACAGCGCCTATGGCTACACCTTC

D gene: .
clone size: .
V gene: TRBV12-5
J gene: TRBJ2-3
CDR3 length: 14
CDR3 protein: CASGLTTMRDTQYF
CDR3 DNA: TGTGCTAGTGGTTTGACTACTATGCGGGATACGCAGTATTTT

D gene: TRBD2
clone size: .
V gene: TRBV6-5
J gene: TRBJ2-2
CDR3 length: 16
CDR3 protein: CASSYSRTSGTGELFF
CDR3 DNA: TGTGCCAGCAGTTACTCCCGGACTAGCGGCACCGGGGAGCTGTTTTTT

D gene: TRBD1
clone size: .
V gene: TRBV12-5
J gene: TRBJ1-2
CDR3 length: 14
CDR3 protein: CASGATGFSHGYTF
CDR3 DNA: TGTGCTAGTGGTGCGACAGGGTTTTCCCATGGCTACACCTTC

D gene: TRBD1
clone size: .
V gene: TRBV4-3
J gene: TRBJ1-4
CDR3 length: 15
CDR3 protein: CASSQDGNRGEKLFF
CDR3 DNA: TGCGCCAGCAGCCAAGATGGGAACAGGGGCGAAAAACTGTTTTTT

D gene: TRBD1
clone size: few
V gene: TRBV19
J gene: TRBJ2-5
CDR3 length: 15
CDR3 protein: CASSSDRGGLETQYF
CDR3 DNA: TGTGCCAGTAGCTCGGACAGGGGGGGGTTAGAGACCCAGTACTTC

D gene: TRBD2
clone size: .
V gene: TRBV4-2
J gene: TRBJ2-5
CDR3 length: 15
CDR3 protein: CASSQGAGVEETQYF
CDR3 DNA: TGTGCCAGCAGCCAAGGGGCGGGAGTGGAAGAGACCCAGTACTTC

D gene: TRBD2
clone size: .
V gene: TRBV13
J gene: TRBJ2-1
CDR3 length: 20
CDR3 protein: CASSLSAVALAGKSYNEQFF
CDR3 DNA: TGTGCCAGCAGCCTCTCGGCAGTGGCACTAGCGGGGAAAAGCTACAATGAGCAGTTCTTC

D gene: TRBD1
clone size: .
V gene: TRBV4-1
J gene: TRBJ1-4
CDR3 length: 16
CDR3 protein: CASSRTGTGGTKKLFF
CDR3 DNA: TGCGCCAGCAGCCGAACCGGGACAGGGGGAACTAAAAAACTGTTTTTT

D gene: TRBD2
clone size: once
V gene: TRBV10-3
J gene: TRBJ2-3
CDR3 length: 15
CDR3 protein: CAISGRGEGSDTQYF
CDR3 DNA: TGTGCCATCAGTGGACGGGGGGAGGGATCAGATACGCAGTATTTT

D gene: .
clone size: once
V gene: TRBV19
J gene: TRBJ1-4
CDR3 length: 14
CDR3 protein: CASSNHLGGEKLFF
CDR3 DNA: TGTGCCAGTAGTAATCACCTCGGAGGTGAAAAACTGTTTTTT

D gene: .
clone size: .
V gene: TRBV3-1/TRBV3-2
J gene: TRBJ1-2
CDR3 length: 11
CDR3 protein: CASSLGGGYTF
CDR3 DNA: TGTGCCAGCAGCCTAGGAGGCGGCTACACCTTC

D gene: .
clone size: .
V gene: TRBV19
J gene: TRBJ1-5
CDR3 length: 13
CDR3 protein: CASTDTYNQPQHF
CDR3 DNA: TGTGCCAGTACCGACACTTACAATCAGCCCCAGCATTTT

D gene: .
clone size: .
V gene: TRBV9
J gene: TRBJ2-2
CDR3 length: 16
CDR3 protein: CASSVLSGPDTGELFF
CDR3 DNA: TGTGCCAGCAGCGTACTTAGCGGACCCGACACCGGGGAGCTGTTTTTT

D gene: TRBD2
clone size: .
V gene: TRBV5-1
J gene: TRBJ2-5
CDR3 length: 15
CDR3 protein: CASSVPSGTGETQYF
CDR3 DNA: TGCGCCAGCAGCGTCCCCAGCGGGACGGGAGAGACCCAGTACTTC

D gene: TRBD1
clone size: .
V gene: TRBV4-3
J gene: TRBJ1-2
CDR3 length: 17
CDR3 protein: CASSPLGTGLKNYGYTF
CDR3 DNA: TGCGCCAGCAGCCCCCTCGGGACAGGGCTCAAGAACTATGGCTACACCTTC

D gene: .
clone size: .
V gene: TRBV30
J gene: TRBJ2-7
CDR3 length: 15
CDR3 protein: CAWGKPGLPGYEQYF
CDR3 DNA: TGTGCCTGGGGAAAACCGGGACTCCCTGGCTACGAGCAGTACTTC

D gene: .
clone size: .
V gene: TRBV5-4
J gene: TRBJ1-2
CDR3 length: 15
CDR3 protein: CASSSGTNAYNGYTF
CDR3 DNA: TGTGCCAGCAGCTCCGGGACAAATGCATATAATGGCTACACCTTC

D gene: .
clone size: .
V gene: TRBV21-1
J gene: TRBJ2-1
CDR3 length: 14
CDR3 protein: CASSSSGKYNEQFF
CDR3 DNA: TGTGCCAGCAGTTCTAGCGGGAAATACAATGAGCAGTTCTTC

D gene: TRBD2
clone size: .
V gene: TRBV9
J gene: TRBJ2-1
CDR3 length: 17
CDR3 protein: CASTPGAGGPYLNEQFF
CDR3 DNA: TGTGCCAGCACCCCCGGGGCGGGAGGGCCCTACCTCAATGAGCAGTTCTTC

D gene: TRBD2
clone size: .
V gene: TRBV2
J gene: TRBJ2-7
CDR3 length: 12
CDR3 protein: CASAGVSYEQYF
CDR3 DNA: TGTGCTTCGGCGGGAGTCTCCTACGAGCAGTACTTC

D gene: .
clone size: .
V gene: TRBV11-2
J gene: TRBJ1-6
CDR3 length: 15
CDR3 protein: CASRFREKGDSPLHF
CDR3 DNA: TGTGCCAGCAGATTCCGGGAGAAAGGTGATTCACCCCTCCACTTT

D gene: .
clone size: .
V gene: TRBV14
J gene: TRBJ2-2
CDR3 length: 14
CDR3 protein: CASSQGRVPGELFF
CDR3 DNA: TGTGCCAGCAGCCAAGGACGGGTTCCCGGGGAGCTGTTTTTT

D gene: .
clone size: few
V gene: TRBV28
J gene: TRBJ1-3
CDR3 length: 13
CDR3 protein: CASSFTPGNTIYF
CDR3 DNA: TGTGCCAGCAGTTTTACACCTGGAAACACCATATATTTT

D gene: TRBD2
clone size: .
V gene: TRBV5-1
J gene: TRBJ2-7
CDR3 length: 13
CDR3 protein: CASSPPSGGRPYF
CDR3 DNA: TGCGCCAGCAGCCCCCCGAGCGGGGGGCGTCCGTACTTC

D gene: TRBD2
clone size: .
V gene: TRBV3-1/TRBV3-2
J gene: TRBJ2-2
CDR3 length: 14
CDR3 protein: CASSQDGSGVGLFF
CDR3 DNA: TGTGCCAGCAGCCAAGATGGTAGCGGGGTGGGGCTGTTTTTT

D gene: TRBD2
clone size: medium-sized
V gene: TRBV9
J gene: TRBJ2-2
CDR3 length: 15
CDR3 protein: CASSGIAGTTGELFF
CDR3 DNA: TGTGCCAGCAGCGGAATAGCGGGAACCACCGGGGAGCTGTTTTTT

D gene: .
clone size: .
V gene: TRBV5-1
J gene: TRBJ1-5
CDR3 length: 13
CDR3 protein: CASSPDTNQPQHF
CDR3 DNA: TGCGCCAGCAGCCCGGACACCAATCAGCCCCAGCATTTT

D gene: .
clone size: few
V gene: TRBV5-1
J gene: TRBJ1-5
CDR3 length: 12
CDR3 protein: CASSLFGQPQHF
CDR3 DNA: TGCGCCAGCAGCTTGTTTGGCCAGCCCCAGCATTTT

D gene: .
clone size: .
V gene: TRBV6-6
J gene: TRBJ1-2
CDR3 length: 11
CDR3 protein: CASSSLWLVTF
CDR3 DNA: TGTGCCAGCAGTTCCCTATGGCTAGTCACCTTC

D gene: .
clone size: .
V gene: TRBV29-1
J gene: TRBJ2-6
CDR3 length: 13
CDR3 protein: CSVEGGGANVLTF
CDR3 DNA: TGCAGCGTTGAGGGGGGTGGGGCCAACGTCCTGACTTTC

D gene: .
clone size: .
V gene: TRBV29-1
J gene: TRBJ1-3
CDR3 length: 11
CDR3 protein: CSVEIGNTIYF
CDR3 DNA: TGCAGCGTTGAAATCGGGAACACCATATATTTT

D gene: TRBD1
clone size: few
V gene: TRBV5-4
J gene: TRBJ1-2
CDR3 length: 17
CDR3 protein: CASSLGGGTGVKYGYTF
CDR3 DNA: TGTGCCAGCAGCTTGGGGGGTGGGACAGGGGTTAAATATGGCTACACCTTC

D gene: .
clone size: .
V gene: TRBV15
J gene: TRBJ1-1
CDR3 length: 17
CDR3 protein: CATSRGYAQGMNTEAFF
CDR3 DNA: TGTGCCACCAGCAGAGGTTACGCACAGGGAATGAACACTGAAGCTTTCTTT